This T cell receptor (beta chain) was captured in a study of blood T cells in healthy people across ages. The CDR3 extends over 16 amino acids. Deletions cut 2 bases from V and 0 bases from J, with 11 bases between. Germline CDR1 and CDR2: SGHRS and YFSETQ. A J-beta primer mix and a sample-barcoded 5' primer were used in a second PCR of roughly 6 to 12 cycles. MiXCR was run by TCRdb on the 5' RACE reads, yielding one entry per CDR3 protein. The sample consists of around 870,000 distinct CDR3 sequences, under 35% of them appearing once. The TCR sequence derives from an elderly woman in good health. The specimen sequenced was blood. The chain links TRBV5-1 to TRBJ2-2, with D tentatively TRBD1 (5 bases). CDR3 coding DNA: TGCGCCAGCAGCTTTTTAACAGGCGCGAACACCGGGGAGCTGTTTTTT. Encoded protein: CASSFLTGANTGELFF.